Shown below are 2 T cell receptor beta chains from a single sample sequenced in a study of post-analysis software for immune sequencing data. Broader study findings: Controls showed lower frequencies than patients for five TRBV segments, and TRBV5-6, TRBV5-1 and TRBV20-1 were among these.

Unique molecular identifiers were carried by the TCR beta cDNA libraries. MiXCR, applied by TCRdb to the PCR reads, yields one record per CDR3 protein. Of a few hundred thousand distinct CDR3 sequences listed, just over 35% are singletons. These receptors' targets are unknown. The sample taken for sequencing was blood. The receptors were sampled from a girl aged 10 to 17 with multiple sclerosis.

This clonotype was detected many times. The chain joins TRBV12-3 or TRBV12-4 to TRBJ1-1; unclear D gene. V lost 3 bases and J 1 base, leaving 6 bases between the germline ends. The CDR3 sequence is 13 residues long. Here the CDR3 reads CASSFDWNTEAFF. DNA for the CDR3: TGTGCCAGCAGTTTCGACTGGAACACTGAAGCTTTCTTT.

This clonotype was seen ten or more times. The genes are TRBV12-3 or TRBV12-4 and TRBJ2-1; 11 bases agree with TRBD2. V was clipped by 5 bases and J by 8 bases; unmatched bases: 11. This CDR3 contains 16 residues. The CDR3 loop reads CASSPGTSGPRDEQFF. Written as DNA, the CDR3 is TGTGCCAGCAGTCCGGGGACTAGCGGTCCCAGGGATGAGCAGTTCTTC.